This TCR beta chain was sequenced for a study of shared clonotypes between healthy human individuals. For the study at large: Sampling drew on donors who were a couple of women and a few men aged 18 to 49.

For each subset, genomic DNA was distributed in equal portions over several immunoSEQ plates. Assay used: immunoSEQ multiplex PCR; TCRdb lists only in-frame clones, some missing. The data contain about 2.4 million clones, roughly nine tenths of them singletons. The germline CDR1 and CDR2 sequences are SGHRS and YFSETQ. The length of the CDR3 is 14 residues. Deletions cut 1 base from V and 4 bases from J, with 11 bases between. This sequence originates from a man aged 18 to 35 in good health. The chain uses TRBV5-1 and TRBJ2-5; D gene ambiguous. The specimen was naive CD4+ T cells sorted from blood. As for subset: CD45RA+ positively selected. The CDR3: CASSLSSSLETQYF. The CDR3 nucleotides read TGCGCCAGCAGCTTGAGTTCCAGTTTAGAGACCCAGTACTTC.